Sequencing of this T cell receptor beta chain was carried out in a study of blood T cell repertoires in COVID-19. In the source study's methods: Estimation of nucleated cell counts relied on the amplification of reference gene primers. The table came from immunoSEQ multiplex PCR; TCRdb's copy has only in-frame clones and leaves some out. Clonal size and the V and J genes are those of that table, whereas D and trimming came from the DNA. The sample consists of under 300,000 clones, 83% of them appearing once. This clonotype was obtained from a human donor in a cohort sampled during active COVID-19. Sequenced input: peripheral blood.

The CDR3 DNA reads as TGTGCCAGCTCAACTCTTGGGAGGAACACTGAAGCTTTCTTT. It codes for CASSTLGRNTEAFF. The gene calls are TRBV18 and TRBJ1-1; D gene ambiguous. The CDR3 is made up of 14 amino acids. Germline V CDR1 and CDR2: KGHSH, LQKENI. Trimming pared 5 bases from V and 1 base from J, leaving 11 bases between.